This TCR beta chain was sequenced in a study of T cells after yellow fever vaccination. This clonotype showed up many times. TCRdb analysed the 5' RACE reads with MiXCR anew, one entry per CDR3 protein. The table has 25,000 to 30,000 distinct CDR3 sequences, under 7% seen once. V was pared by 4 bases and J by 2 bases, with 17 bases between. Per germline, CDR1 SGHRS and CDR2 YFSETQ. This CDR3 has 16 residues. This sequence was found in a man younger than 40 who received the YFV17D yellow fever vaccine. Specimen: PBMCs, either bulk or a sorted T-cell subset (CD4+, CD8+, memory, or dextramer-sorted; not recorded which), collected 15 days after the yellow fever booster vaccination. The gene calls are TRBV5-1 and TRBJ2-3; maybe TRBD2 (6 bases). The CDR3 DNA is TGCGCCAGCAGCACCTCCGGGACTCAATACACAGATACGCAGTATTTT. Translating gives CASSTSGTQYTDTQYF.